Listed below are T cell receptor beta chains from one sample, sequenced in a study of T cells in Graves' hyperthyroidism and ophthalmopathy. Via MiXCR, TCRdb re-called the multiplex PCR reads, giving one row per CDR3 protein. The table has under 250,000 distinct CDR3 sequences, 17% seen once. Input material: blood. The receptors derive from a man aged 45-65 years with Graves' hyperthyroidism. Each CDR3 is given with its conserved first and last residue. Each record gives: clone size, J gene, D gene, V gene, CDR3 DNA, CDR3 protein. D genes are given only for firm matches. Clone size is stated in some rows and not others, as once, few, many or a class when expanded.

. | TRBJ2-1 | . | TRBV6-2/TRBV6-3 | TGTGCCAGCAGCCCCCCCTGGACGGGGAATGAGCAGTTCTTC | CASSPPWTGNEQFF
many | TRBJ2-1 | . | TRBV5-1 | TGCGCCAGCAGCTTGGATGGTAGCTGGAGCTCCTACAATGAGCAGTTCTTC | CASSLDGSWSSYNEQFF
. | TRBJ1-1 | . | TRBV10-3 | TGTGCCATCAGTTCGGAGGGAGACTCTGAAGCTTTCTTT | CAISSEGDSEAFF
many | TRBJ2-1 | . | TRBV7-3 | TGTGCCAGCAGCTTAGTGTCTAGCTCAAATCCCGATGAGCAGTTCTTC | CASSLVSSSNPDEQFF
. | TRBJ1-4 | . | TRBV3-1 | TGTGCCAGCAGCCAAGATTGGTCAGGGAGGCGTCCGGAACTGTTTTTT | CASSQDWSGRRPELFF
. | TRBJ2-7 | TRBD1 | TRBV5-1 | TGCGCCAGCAGCTTGGAAGGGAAGGGGGCGAGGATTTACGAGCAGTACTTC | CASSLEGKGARIYEQYF
. | TRBJ1-3 | . | TRBV5-1 | TGTGCCAGCAGCAACCGGGACGGCACCTCTCCCCGAAACACCATATATTTT | CASSNRDGTSPRNTIYF
. | TRBJ2-2 | TRBD2 | TRBV19 | TGTGCCAGTAGTTCCCAACTACTAGCGGGAGTGAACACCGGGGAGCTGTTTTTT | CASSSQLLAGVNTGELFF
. | TRBJ2-5 | . | TRBV28 | TGTGCCAGCAATGAGGGCAGAAGAGAGACCCAGTACTTC | CASNEGRRETQYF
few | TRBJ2-1 | TRBD2 | TRBV24-1 | TGTGCCACCAGTGAATCCGGGACTAGCGGGGTCAATGAGCAGTTCTTC | CATSESGTSGVNEQFF
. | TRBJ2-7 | TRBD1 | TRBV11-2 | TGTGCCAGCAGCCGGGACAGGGGGTTCTACGAGCAGTACTTC | CASSRDRGFYEQYF
many | TRBJ1-5 | . | TRBV2 | TGTGCCAGCAGTCTCAATAATCAGCCCCAGCATTTT | CASSLNNQPQHF
many | TRBJ2-3 | TRBD2 | TRBV11-2 | TGTGCCAGCAGCACCCTAGCGGGAGGGGCTATTGATACGCAGTATTTT | CASSTLAGGAIDTQYF
few | TRBJ2-7 | . | TRBV7-9 | TGTGCCAGCAGCCGTGGTTATTTGACCTACGAGCAGTACTTC | CASSRGYLTYEQYF
. | TRBJ1-2 | . | TRBV3-2 | TGTGCCAGCAGCCAAGGGCCCTATGGCTACACCTTC | CASSQGPYGYTF
. | TRBJ2-1 | . | TRBV27 | TGTGCCAGCAGTTTACTAGCCCTTGCCCCTAAGCAGTTCTTC | CASSLLALAPKQFF
many | TRBJ2-2 | . | TRBV28 | TGTGCCGGCCAGAGGGGCGACACCGGGGAGCTGTTTTTT | CAGQRGDTGELFF